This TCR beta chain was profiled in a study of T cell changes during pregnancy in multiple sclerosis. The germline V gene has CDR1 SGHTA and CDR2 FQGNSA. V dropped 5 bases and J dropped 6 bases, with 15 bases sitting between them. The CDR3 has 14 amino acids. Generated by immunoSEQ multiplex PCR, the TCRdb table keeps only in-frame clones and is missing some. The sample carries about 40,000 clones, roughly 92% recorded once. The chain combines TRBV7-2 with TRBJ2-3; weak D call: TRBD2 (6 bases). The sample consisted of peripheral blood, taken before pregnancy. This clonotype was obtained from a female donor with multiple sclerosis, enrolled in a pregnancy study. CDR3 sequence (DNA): TGTGCCAGCAGCCAGGACGGCGGAGGGGATACGCAGTATTTT. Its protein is CASSQDGGGDTQYF.